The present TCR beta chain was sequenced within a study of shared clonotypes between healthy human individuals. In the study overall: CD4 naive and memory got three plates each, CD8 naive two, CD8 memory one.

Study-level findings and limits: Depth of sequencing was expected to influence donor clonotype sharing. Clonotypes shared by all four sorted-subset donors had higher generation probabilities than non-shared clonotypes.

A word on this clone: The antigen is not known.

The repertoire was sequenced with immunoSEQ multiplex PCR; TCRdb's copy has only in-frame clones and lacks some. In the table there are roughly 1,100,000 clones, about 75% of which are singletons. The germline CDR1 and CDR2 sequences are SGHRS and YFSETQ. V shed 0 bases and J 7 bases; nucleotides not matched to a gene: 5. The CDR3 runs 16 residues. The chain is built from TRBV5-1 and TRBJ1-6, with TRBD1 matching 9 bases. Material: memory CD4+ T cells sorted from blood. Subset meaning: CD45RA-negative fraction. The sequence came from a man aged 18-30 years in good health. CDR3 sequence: CASSLGETGGNSPLHF. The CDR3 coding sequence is TGCGCCAGCAGCTTGGGCGAAACAGGGGGCAATTCACCCCTCCACTTT.